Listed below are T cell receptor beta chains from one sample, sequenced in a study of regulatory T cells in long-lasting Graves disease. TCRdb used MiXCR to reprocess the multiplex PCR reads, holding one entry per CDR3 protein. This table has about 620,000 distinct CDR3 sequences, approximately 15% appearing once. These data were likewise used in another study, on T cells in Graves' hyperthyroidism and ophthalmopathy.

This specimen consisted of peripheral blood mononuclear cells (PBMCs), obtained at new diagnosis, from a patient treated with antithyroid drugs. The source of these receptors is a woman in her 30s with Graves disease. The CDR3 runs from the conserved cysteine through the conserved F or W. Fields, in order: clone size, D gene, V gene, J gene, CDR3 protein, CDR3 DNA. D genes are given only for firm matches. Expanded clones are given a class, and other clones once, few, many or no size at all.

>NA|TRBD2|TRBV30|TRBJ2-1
CAWGGFTGTSVYNEQFF
TGTGCCTGGGGTGGATTTACCGGGACTAGCGTCTACAATGAGCAGTTCTTC
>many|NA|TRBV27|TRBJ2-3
CASSSLSTDTQYF
TGTGCCAGCAGTTCCCTGAGCACAGATACGCAGTATTTT
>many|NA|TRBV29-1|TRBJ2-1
CSVEVPSGNEQFF
TGCAGCGTTGAAGTCCCGTCGGGGAATGAGCAGTTCTTC
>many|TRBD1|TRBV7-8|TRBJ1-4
CASSLAGTGKGKLFF
TGTGCCAGCAGCTTAGCAGGGACAGGGAAGGGAAAACTGTTTTTT
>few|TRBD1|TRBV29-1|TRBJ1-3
CSFNSGQGVAGNTIYF
TGCAGCTTCAACTCGGGACAGGGGGTTGCTGGAAACACCATATATTTT
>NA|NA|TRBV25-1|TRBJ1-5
CASSDGQQPQHF
TGTGCCAGCAGTGACGGGCAGCAGCCCCAGCATTTT
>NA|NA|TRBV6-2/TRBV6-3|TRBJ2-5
CASSYSAVKETQYF
TGTGCCAGCAGTTACTCGGCAGTTAAAGAGACCCAGTACTTC
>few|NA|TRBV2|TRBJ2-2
CASSVPTGELFF
TGTGCCAGCAGTGTACCTACCGGGGAGCTGTTTTTT
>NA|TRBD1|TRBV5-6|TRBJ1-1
CASSFRRTGGTEAFF
TGTGCCAGCAGCTTCCGACGGACAGGGGGTACTGAAGCTTTCTTT
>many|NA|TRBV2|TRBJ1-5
CASRETNSNQPQHF
TGTGCCAGCAGGGAGACAAATAGCAATCAGCCCCAGCATTTT
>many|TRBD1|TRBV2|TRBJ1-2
CASSGRGGTGRSGYTF
TGTGCCAGCAGTGGGAGAGGAGGGACAGGGAGGAGTGGCTACACCTTC
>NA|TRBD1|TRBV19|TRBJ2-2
CASTQGAATGELFF
TGTGCCAGTACACAGGGGGCGGCCACCGGGGAGCTGTTTTTT
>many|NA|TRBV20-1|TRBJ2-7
CSARDLGHGVYEQYF
TGCAGTGCTAGAGATCTAGGCCATGGAGTCTACGAGCAGTACTTC
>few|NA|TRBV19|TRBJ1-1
CASSIGAGMNTEAFF
TGTGCCAGTAGTATCGGTGCAGGGATGAACACTGAAGCTTTCTTT
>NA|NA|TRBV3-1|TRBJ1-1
CASSRSQYTEAFF
TGTGCCAGCAGTCGGTCACAGTACACTGAAGCTTTCTTT
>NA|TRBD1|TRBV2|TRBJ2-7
CASTTNRGPPYEQYF
TGTGCCAGCACCACTAACAGGGGGCCCCCCTACGAGCAGTACTTC
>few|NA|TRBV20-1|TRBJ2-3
CSAATPGTDTQYF
TGCAGTGCTGCGACTCCAGGCACAGATACGCAGTATTTT
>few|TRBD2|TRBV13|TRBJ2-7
CASSSSQRETYEQYF
TGTGCCAGCAGCTCCTCGCAGCGGGAGACCTACGAGCAGTACTTC
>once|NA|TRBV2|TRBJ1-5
CASSEWGPNQPQHF
TGTGCCAGCAGTGAGTGGGGCCCTAATCAGCCCCAGCATTTT
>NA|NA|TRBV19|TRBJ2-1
CASSIFLSEASERDNEQFF
TGTGCCAGTAGTATATTTCTCTCTGAGGCCTCAGAACGAGACAATGAGCAGTTCTTC